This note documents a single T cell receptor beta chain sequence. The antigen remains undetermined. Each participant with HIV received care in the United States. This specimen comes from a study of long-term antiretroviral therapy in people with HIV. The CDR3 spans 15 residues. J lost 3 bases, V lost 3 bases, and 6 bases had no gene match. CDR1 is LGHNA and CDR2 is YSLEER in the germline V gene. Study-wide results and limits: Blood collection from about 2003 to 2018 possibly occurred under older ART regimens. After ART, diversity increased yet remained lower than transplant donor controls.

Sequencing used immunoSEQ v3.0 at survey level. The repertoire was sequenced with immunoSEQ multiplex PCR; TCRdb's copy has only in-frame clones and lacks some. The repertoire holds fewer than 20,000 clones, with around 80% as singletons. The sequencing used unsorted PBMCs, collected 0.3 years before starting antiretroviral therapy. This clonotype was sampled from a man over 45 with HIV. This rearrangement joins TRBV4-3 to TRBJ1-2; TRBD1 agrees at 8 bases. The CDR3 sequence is CASSHGQGAYYGYTF. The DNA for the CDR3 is TGCGCCAGCAGCCACGGACAGGGTGCTTACTATGGCTACACCTTC.